A single sample is the source of the 21 T cell receptor beta chains below, sequenced in a study of T cells in Graves' hyperthyroidism and ophthalmopathy. TCR beta CDR3 sequences were amplified from RNA transcripts. In the first-round RT-PCR of the TCR CDR3, the HTBI primer set was used. MiXCR was run by TCRdb on the multiplex PCR reads, yielding one entry per CDR3 protein. The sample records about 360,000 distinct CDR3 sequences, roughly 19% being singletons. The specimen was blood. The receptor set was obtained from a woman under 30 with Graves' hyperthyroidism.

The sample holds many counts of this clonotype. The chain carries TRBV12-3 or TRBV12-4 and TRBJ2-5, with D unresolved. The CDR3 has 13 residues. Trimming removed 2 bases from V and 1 base from J, with 5 bases in between. CDR3 protein: CASSLMAQETQYF. The CDR3 DNA sequence: TGTGCCAGCAGTTTAATGGCCCAAGAGACCCAGTACTTC.

Ten or more counts support this clonotype. V usage is TRBV6-1 and J usage is TRBJ1-5; D perhaps matches TRBD1 (5 bases). V lost 10 bases, J lost 3 bases, and 16 bases lay in between. CDR1 MNHNS and CDR2 SASEGT come from the germline V gene. The CDR3 extends over 14 amino acids. This chain's CDR3 is CATRNLGDNQPQHF. The CDR3, as DNA: TGTGCCACCCGGAATCTAGGGGACAATCAGCCCCAGCATTTT.

This chain joins TRBV6-1 and TRBJ2-7; TRBD1 is a possible D gene (6 bases). The CDR3 is 14 amino acids. From germline, CDR1 is MNHNS and CDR2 SASEGT. The ends were cut back, 8 bases at V and 0 bases at J, with 14 bases in the middle. CDR3 bases: TGTGCCAGCTCGGCAACAGGGAGCTCCTACGAGCAGTACTTC. It yields the protein CASSATGSSYEQYF.

The chain is built from TRBV20-1 and TRBJ2-5, with D possibly being TRBD2 (6 bases). The CDR3 spans 13 residues. The germline gives CDR1 DFQATT, CDR2 SNEGSKA (reference sequence). Between the trimmed V and J ends, which lost 3 bases and 0 bases, there was a span of 8 bases. The CDR3 sequence: CSASRGNQETQYF. The CDR3 coding sequence is TGCAGTGCTAGTCGGGGGAACCAAGAGACCCAGTACTTC.

This clonotype was found many times. The chain carries TRBV6-1 and TRBJ2-7; TRBD1 matches at 9 bases. This CDR3 is 14 amino acids long. In germline, CDR1 is MNHNS, CDR2 SASEGT. V lost 1 base to trimming and J lost 2 bases; unmatched junction nucleotides: 0. CDR3: CASSEGQGAYEQYF. CDR3 bases: TGTGCCAGCAGTGAAGGACAGGGGGCCTACGAGCAGTACTTC.

This clonotype was seen at least ten times. This sequence joins TRBV6-1 and TRBJ1-2, with 10 positions matching TRBD1. This CDR3 is built from 15 residues. Germline CDR1 is MNHNS and CDR2 is SASEGT. Germline trimming cut 6 bases from V and 2 bases from J; bases unmatched to any gene: 6. The CDR3 sequence is CASSRDRGSNYGYTF. The CDR3 DNA sequence: TGTGCCAGCAGCCGGGACAGGGGTTCCAACTATGGCTACACCTTC.

The gene calls are TRBV4-2 and TRBJ1-5; D remains ambiguous. CDR3 length: 16 residues. Deletions cut 0 bases from V and 6 bases from J, with 15 bases between. The germline V gene has CDR1 LGHNA and CDR2 YNFKEQ. The CDR3: CASSQERRAGTQPQHF. CDR3 DNA sequence: TGTGCCAGCAGCCAAGAACGGAGGGCAGGAACTCAGCCCCAGCATTTT.

The chain couples TRBV29-1 to TRBJ1-1; D is unresolved. With 6 bases removed from V and 1 base from J, the gap between germline ends came to 9 bases. Germline-derived CDR1 and CDR2 are SQVTM and ANQGSEA. The CDR3 covers 12 residues. The CDR3: CSVEIQNTEAFF. In DNA form, the CDR3 reads TGCAGCGTCGAGATACAGAACACTGAAGCTTTCTTT. Using reference TRBV29-1 and TRBJ1-1 for the parts outside the CDR3, the full variable domain is SAVISQKPSRDICQRGTSLTIQCQVDSQVTMMFWYRQQPGQSLTLIATANQGSEATYESGFVIDKFPISRPNLTFSTLTVSNMSPEDSSIYLCSVEIQNTEAFFGQGTRLTVV.

This clonotype appeared many times. The chain has TRBV29-1 and TRBJ1-1; D is uncertain. The CDR3 is made up of 10 amino acids. CDR1 is SQVTM and CDR2 is ANQGSEA in the germline V gene. Trimming took off 4 bases at V and 8 bases at J, with 8 bases between the two ends. The CDR3 protein is CSVAEGEAFF. The CDR3 region has the DNA TGCAGCGTTGCTGAGGGAGAAGCTTTCTTT.

This clonotype was detected many times. The chain carries TRBV12-5 and TRBJ2-2, with D possibly being TRBD2 (5 bases). Germline CDR1 LGHNT, CDR2 FRNRAP. V was shortened by 4 bases and J by 5 bases, with 20 bases between the two germline ends. The CDR3 loop spans 17 amino acids. In DNA, the CDR3 is TGTGCTAGTGGTTCGACAAGTTTAGGACTTGGAACCGGGGAGCTGTTTTTT. It encodes CASGSTSLGLGTGELFF.

The chain combines TRBV4-1 with TRBJ2-2; D is unresolved. Germline V gives CDR1 MGHRA, CDR2 YSYEKL. The CDR3 sequence is 17 residues long. V dropped 0 bases and J dropped 1 base, with 12 bases sitting between them. This chain's CDR3 is CASSQDRRPLNTGELFF. DNA of the CDR3: TGCGCCAGCAGCCAAGACCGGCGTCCTCTGAACACCGGGGAGCTGTTTTTT.

This clonotype was counted ten times or more. The rearrangement uses TRBV7-8 and TRBJ1-2, with 8 bases identical to TRBD1. Per the germline V gene, CDR1 is SGHVS and CDR2 is FQNEAQ. The V segment lost 4 bases and the J segment 6 bases; nucleotides outside the gene matches: 13. CDR3 length: 16 residues. CDR3 nucleotide sequence: TGTGCCAGCAGCTACCGGGACAGGCGCAATTTCCATGGCTACACCTTC. Its translation is CASSYRDRRNFHGYTF.

The genes are TRBV29-1 and TRBJ1-1; unclear D gene. Germline CDR1 SQVTM, CDR2 ANQGSEA. The CDR3 is made up of 13 amino acids. V lost 3 bases and J lost 5, with 13 bases in between. The CDR3 loop reads CSVEFGSGTEAFF. CDR3 bases: TGCAGCGTTGAGTTCGGATCGGGGACTGAAGCTTTCTTT.

This clonotype was recorded many times. This rearrangement joins TRBV18 to TRBJ1-2, with TRBD1 matching 9 bases. The CDR3 is 15 residues long. Looked up from germline, CDR1 is KGHSH and CDR2 is LQKENI. The ends lost 5 bases at V and 4 bases at J; junction bases unmatched: 8. CDR3 bases: TGTGCCAGCTCAGCAAGGACAGGGGAACTCTATGGCTACACCTTC. Encoded protein: CASSARTGELYGYTF.

This clonotype was observed at least ten times. V usage is TRBV9 and J usage is TRBJ1-3; D is ambiguous. Germline V CDR1 and CDR2: SGDLS, YYNGEE. V was clipped by 2 bases and J by 0 bases, with 12 bases between them. The length of the CDR3 is 16 residues. The DNA for the CDR3 is TGTGCCAGCAGCGTGACCCCGGGGAGCTCTGGAAACACCATATATTTT. Translated, it gives CASSVTPGSSGNTIYF.

This clonotype was seen at least ten times. The chain couples TRBV7-3 to TRBJ2-5, with D unresolved. In germline, CDR1 is SGHTA, CDR2 FQGTGA. This CDR3 is built from 14 residues. Trimming removed 0 bases at V and 1 base at J, with 6 bases between. The CDR3 region is CASSLTSTQETQYF. The CDR3 region has the DNA TGTGCCAGCAGCTTAACGTCCACCCAAGAGACCCAGTACTTC.

This clonotype was observed once. The J gene is TRBJ1-5, the V gene TRBV6-2 or TRBV6-3; D remains ambiguous. There are 16 residues in the CDR3. The germline CDR1 and CDR2 sequences are MNHEY and SVGEGT. V lost 9 bases and J 0 bases, leaving 18 bases between the germline ends. The CDR3 is CASRMDWRVSNQPQHF. CDR3 in DNA: TGTGCCAGTCGGATGGATTGGCGTGTTAGCAATCAGCCCCAGCATTTT.

The table lists this clonotype with many counts. The chain uses TRBV5-1 and TRBJ1-1; no definite D call. Germline V CDR1 and CDR2: SGHRS, YFSETQ. The CDR3 extends over 13 amino acids. Trimming removed 3 bases at V and 4 bases at J, with 10 bases between. For the CDR3, the DNA is TGCGCCAGCAGCTACGGGGTTCTCACTGAAGCTTTCTTT. Encoded protein: CASSYGVLTEAFF. The variable domain in full, completed from reference TRBV5-1 and TRBJ1-1, reads KAGVTQTPRYLIKTRGQQVTLSCSPISGHRSVSWYQQTPGQGLQFLFEYFSETQRNKGNFPGRFSGRQFSNSRSEMNVSTLELGDSALYLCASSYGVLTEAFFGQGTRLTVV.

This clonotype appeared many times. The chain combines TRBV6-5 with TRBJ1-2; a weak D match, TRBD1 (5 bases). The CDR3 is 13 residues long. Trimming took off 7 bases at V and 4 bases at J, with 13 bases between the two ends. Germline V lookup: CDR1 MNHEY, CDR2 SVGAGI. In DNA form, the CDR3 reads TGTGCCAGCACCGTGGGGGGGGGCTATGGCTACACCTTC. It is translated as CASTVGGGYGYTF.

In DNA form, the CDR3 reads TGTGCCCCTCTGGCAGGGAGCACCGGGGAGCTGTTTTTT. Translation: CAPLAGSTGELFF. The chain links TRBV12-3 or TRBV12-4 to TRBJ2-2; perhaps D is TRBD1 or TRBD2 (5 bases each). The CDR3 length is 13 residues. V was trimmed by 11 bases and J by 4 bases, leaving 14 bases between them.

CDR3 residues: CASRPYRVNTEAFF. The DNA of the CDR3 is TGTGCCAGCAGGCCGTACAGGGTGAACACTGAAGCTTTCTTT. This chain joins TRBV28 and TRBJ1-1; tentatively, D is TRBD1 (6 bases). The V end lost 6 bases, the J end lost 0 bases, and 11 bases lay between the germline ends. Germline-derived CDR1 and CDR2 are MDHEN and SYDVKM. CDR3 length equals 14 residues. Based on the CDR3 plus reference TRBV28 and TRBJ1-1, the full variable domain is DVKVTQSSRYLVKRTGEKVFLECVQDMDHENMFWYRQDPGLGLRLIYFSYDVKMKEKGDIPEGYSVSREKKERFSLILESASTNQTSMYLCASRPYRVNTEAFFGQGTRLTVV.